This T cell receptor beta chain comes out of a study of CD8 T cells in ankylosing spondylitis. Regarding the study as a whole: Ankylosing spondylitis blood appeared to carry a characteristic TCR beta motif of several highly homologous variants. Significant enrichment of disease-linked clones was reportedly seen in matched ankylosing spondylitis synovial fluid.

MiXCR, run by TCRdb on the 5' RACE reads, gives a single entry per CDR3 protein. The table shows more than 650,000 distinct CDR3 sequences, with roughly 10% occurring only once. This clonotype has more than one count but fewer than ten. Its matching antigen is unknown. V was clipped by 6 bases and J by 5 bases; unmatched bases: 6. Germline V lookup: CDR1 MNHNS, CDR2 SASEGT. The CDR3 totals 13 residues. The chain has TRBV6-1 and TRBJ1-1; TRBD1 agrees at 7 bases. This receptor was obtained from a male donor with ankylosing spondylitis. The sequenced material came from blood, either unsorted or a sorted T cell fraction (not recorded which). CDR3 residues: CASRRQGDTEAFF. CDR3 nucleotide sequence: TGTGCCAGCAGACGGCAGGGGGATACTGAAGCTTTCTTT.